This TCR beta chain was obtained from a study of T-cell reconstitution after alpha-beta-depleted transplantation in children (TCRdb year 2016). Concerning the study at large: Using TCR repertoire profiling, the study quantitatively followed how T-cell immune reconstitution unfolded in children after TCRalphabeta/CD19-depleted allogeneic hematopoietic cell transplantation.

Library construction relied on PCR. Sequencer: Illumina HiSeq 2500. To normalize quantification of the TCRbeta repertoire, the TCR libraries were built with molecular barcoding that relied on unique molecular identifiers. TCRdb trimmed public reads at Q25 via fastp, called clones via MiXCR and kept in-frame beta chains. Each entry merges the rows of one CDR3 protein and shows their most common DNA and genes. Present in this sample are around 400,000 distinct CDR3 sequences, under 13% of which were seen just once. 4.5% to 6.5% of the sample comes from the top ten. Only a few counts were recorded for this clonotype. What this receptor recognizes is not known. No much larger clone exists at a distance of one base, and base qualities are not known. V is cut by 3 bases and J by 2 bases, and the space between the germline ends is 10 bases. CDR1 and CDR2 are read off the germline V gene as SNHLY and FYNNEI. From the cysteine up to the phenylalanine, the CDR3 has a length of 14 residues. Kept here is only the CDR3 DNA, which spans 42 bases and is read in frame from base 1.

The sample consisted of PBMCs from the stem cell graft donor, taken from the stem cell graft. The chain joins TRBV2 to TRBJ1-2, and TRBD1 may be the D gene, going by 5 matching bases. This sequence originates from a human donor who donated a stem cell graft to a child with acute myeloid leukemia. The nucleotide sequence reads as follows: TGTGCCAGCAGTGAGCAGGGTTCCAACTATGGCTACACCTTC. Translation gives CASSEQGSNYGYTF. The full variable domain, completed from the reference TRBV2 and TRBJ1-2 proteins outside the CDR3, reads EPEVTQTPSHQVTQMGQEVILRCVPISNHLYFYWYRQILGQKVEFLVSFYNNEISEKSEIFDDQFSVERPDGSNFTLKIRSTKLEDSAMYFCASSEQGSNYGYTFGSGTRLTVV.